This section outlines one T cell receptor beta chain sequence together with its context. The antigen is unknown. The sample comes from a study of OX40 agonist ivuxolimab in advanced cancers. Overall study results and limits: Clonal expansion among partial responders at 0.1-3.0 mg/kg ranked near the lowest. The authors also found low normalized T-cell clonal expansion in some nonresponders.

The CDR3 is 17 amino acids. CDR1 and CDR2 from the germline V gene are SGHVS and FNYEAQ. The junction had 8 bases not matched to a gene; V was cut back by 1 base and J by 2 bases. TCRdb's copy holds only in-frame clones and misses some; the assay was immunoSEQ multiplex PCR. This repertoire shows over 50,000 clones, less than 90% found once; its top ten account for around 4.3%. This sequence originates from an adult with an advanced solid tumor such as melanoma, head and neck, liver or kidney cancer. The sequencing used CD4+ or CD8+ T cells sorted from blood, collected in a trial of the OX40 agonist ivuxolimab. The chain has TRBV7-6 and TRBJ2-1; 7 bases fit TRBD2. The CDR3: CASSLVSGRVPYNEQFF. Written as DNA, the CDR3 is TGTGCCAGCAGCTTAGTTTCGGGGAGGGTCCCCTACAATGAGCAGTTCTTC.